What follows describes a single TCR beta chain. This clone's antigen is unknown. Base quality data are lacking; no much larger clone is found one base away. This record comes from a study of blood T cell repertoires in COVID-19 (dated by TCRdb to between 2020 and 2021). Turning to the overall study: Collaborator samples came from the United States, Italy and Spain and covered acute and convalescent phases of COVID-19. The prospective study material was composed of cDNA or gDNA derived from T cells, B-cell-depleted T cells, or PBMCs. Subjects who had been exposed to COVID-19, were actively infected with it, or had recovered from it provided the deeply sampled blood TCRbeta repertoires that made up the dataset. A freely available public database, intended as a resource for researchers studying the immune response to SARS-CoV-2, is where the repertoires were released. Samples were obtained from the ongoing ImmuneRACE study (first 160 participants) and from approximately 1,200 subjects provided by 6 global collaborators. The sample metadata nearly always contained a de-identified subject ID, COVID-19 status, age in years and sex. Where HLA class I and class II types were available, the types were taken from metadata supplied by the sample provider, not from assay-based typing. Here is what the overall study found, with its caveats: Clinical and demographic metadata were provided uncurated, with the amount varying by source and participant.

Collaborating institutions collected whole blood in K2EDTA tubes following their own protocols. For TCRbeta analysis, collaborator samples were shipped as frozen whole blood, as isolated PBMCs, or as DNA extracted from either sample type. The CDR3 holds 15 amino acids from the cysteine to the phenylalanine. CDR3 DNA is the only sequence kept; it has 45 bases, read in frame from the first base. The germline V gene supplies CDR1 MGHDK and CDR2 SYGVNS. After removal of 5 bases from V and 3 bases from J, the junction retains 6 bases not matched to a gene. TCRbeta CDR3 regions were amplified from genomic DNA using the immunoSEQ Assay, a bias-controlled multiplex PCR. As for how the authors treated the data: The number of nucleated cells in each sample was estimated from the amplification of reference gene primers within the assay. To quantify the absolute abundance of each unique TCRbeta CDR3 rearrangement, sequence reads were collapsed and filtered. For each sample, productive Simpson clonality was calculated by taking the square root of Simpson's diversity index across productive rearrangements. TCRdb holds this immuneACCESS table with in-frame rearrangements only. Some clones are missing; in checked studies, unresolved V genes explain under half, and the rest has no known cause. That table gives V, J and clone size, and the DNA gave D and trimming. The table for this sample lists tens of thousands of clones; nearly 95% of them were counted only once. The ten largest make up approximately 4.2% of the sample.

This receptor was obtained from a human donor with active COVID-19. The donor label of this sample is uncertain. Recombination joined TRBV25-1 with TRBJ2-5; 10 middle bases align to TRBD1. Sequenced material: peripheral blood. Here is the DNA: TGTGCCAGCAGTTCCCGGGACAGGGGCGAAGAGACCCAGTACTTC. Translated, this is CASSSRDRGEETQYF.